The next 22 T cell receptor beta chains were all read from a single sample in a study of shared clonotypes between healthy human individuals (dated by TCRdb to between 2020 and 2021). The method was the immunoSEQ multiplex PCR assay. TCRdb obtained this table from immuneACCESS and retained in-frame rearrangements with V and J assigned. These tables miss some clones; where compared with another copy, unresolved V genes account for less than half of the shortfall, and the remainder is unexplained. Present in this sample are over a million clones, around 82% of which were seen just once. The biggest ten clones account for 0.52% of the sample. Input material: memory CD4+ T cells from PBMCs. The sample's cell subset or site, from its label and the paper: CD45RA-negative fraction. The source is a man in his late teens or twenties in good health. Some clones in this sample may be carry-over from other donors' samples.

This chain connects TRBV5-1 to TRBJ2-7; maybe TRBD2 (5 bases). The CDR3 has 15 residues. Looked up from germline, CDR1 is SGHRS and CDR2 is YFSETQ. The V gene lost 4 bases and the J gene lost 0 bases, with 14 bases spanning the gap. CDR3 sequence (DNA): TGCGCCAGCAGCCCAGGACTTACCAGCTCCTACGAGCAGTACTTC. This gives the protein CASSPGLTSSYEQYF.

The V call is TRBV7-2, the J call TRBJ1-1, with D maybe TRBD1 (5 bases). The length of the CDR3 is 14 residues. With 5 bases removed from V and 4 bases from J, the gap between germline ends came to 14 bases. The germline gives CDR1 SGHTA, CDR2 FQGNSA. DNA of the CDR3: TGTGCCAGCAGCGTCCTGGGGGTCCGCACTGAAGCTTTCTTT. Encoded protein: CASSVLGVRTEAFF.

This clone has only a few counts. The V and J genes are TRBV19 and TRBJ2-1; tentatively, D is TRBD2 (5 bases). The V and J ends lost 3 bases and 10 bases respectively, with 7 bases between them. This CDR3 spans 11 amino acids. Germline loops: CDR1 LNHDA, CDR2 SQIVND (reference sequence). CDR3 amino acids: CASSMWEEQFF. The DNA for the CDR3 is TGTGCCAGTAGTATGTGGGAGGAGCAGTTCTTC.

The chain carries TRBV6-6 and TRBJ1-1, with a tentative D call TRBD1 (5 bases). Germline V gene data show CDR1 as MNHNY and CDR2 as SVGAGI (reference sequence). This CDR3 is 13 amino acids long. The V gene lost 5 bases and the J gene lost 4 bases, with 11 bases spanning the gap. The CDR3 reads CASSMGRGTEAFF. In nucleotides, the CDR3 is TGTGCCAGCAGTATGGGACGGGGCACTGAAGCTTTCTTT.

The rearrangement uses TRBV10-1 and TRBJ1-1, with 7 bases aligning to TRBD1. CDR3 length: 13 amino acids. CDR1 is WNHNN, CDR2 SYGVQD, per germline (reference sequence). Trimming took 6 bases from V and 2 from J; bases not matched to a gene: 3. The CDR3 DNA sequence: TGCGCCAGCAGCCGGACAGGAAACACTGAAGCTTTCTTT. Its translation is CASSRTGNTEAFF.

The chain combines TRBV27 with TRBJ2-1, with D perhaps TRBD2 (6 bases). This CDR3 has 13 residues. The V end was cut by 10 bases, the J end by 9 bases, with 19 bases between. The V gene's germline CDR1 is MNHEY and CDR2 SMNVEV (reference sequence). CDR3 coding DNA: TGTGCCACCGGGGGTGGGGTGGTGGGTGAGCAGTTCTTC. Residues: CATGGGVVGEQFF.

The chain recombines TRBV11-2 with TRBJ2-3, with 7 bases matching TRBD2. After removal of 3 bases from V and 0 bases from J, the junction contained 3 bases not matched to a gene. The CDR3 extends over 15 amino acids. The germline gives CDR1 SGHAT, CDR2 FQNNGV. The CDR3 is CASSFTSASTDTQYF. As DNA, the CDR3 is TGTGCCAGCAGCTTTACTAGCGCTAGCACAGATACGCAGTATTTT.

The genes are TRBV14 and TRBJ2-7; TRBD1 might be the D (6 bases). Germline loops: CDR1 SGHDN, CDR2 FVKESK. The CDR3 is 15 amino acids. V was shortened by 4 bases and J by 4 bases, with 17 bases between the two germline ends. The CDR3 region is CASSPRTVRGYEQYF. The CDR3 DNA reads TGTGCCAGCAGCCCCCGGACAGTCCGAGGGTACGAGCAGTACTTC.

The chain is built from TRBV29-1 and TRBJ2-5; a weak D match, TRBD2 (5 bases). Germline V gene sequence: CDR1 SQVTM, CDR2 ANQGSEA. This CDR3 comprises 11 residues. Trimming cost V 2 bases and J 5 bases, with 6 bases left between them. The CDR3 loop is CSVESGETQYF. In DNA, the CDR3 is TGCAGCGTTGAATCGGGGGAGACCCAGTACTTC.

The chain has TRBV5-8 and TRBJ2-3; 7 nucleotides match TRBD2. Germline CDR1 and CDR2: SGHTS and YDEGEE. With 4 bases clipped from V and 5 bases from J, the junction kept 10 bases outside the gene matches. This CDR3 contains 15 residues. The CDR3 loop is CASSPGRGVEDTQYF. DNA for the CDR3: TGTGCCAGCAGCCCGGGACGGGGGGTTGAAGATACGCAGTATTTT.

The CDR3 nucleotides read TGCGCCAGCAGCCGCGCTAGCGAGGGAGATACGCAGTATTTT. Translating gives CASSRASEGDTQYF. J is TRBJ2-3 and V is TRBV5-1, with D maybe TRBD2 (6 bases). Germline CDR1 is SGHRS and CDR2 is YFSETQ. The CDR3 covers 14 residues. The V end was cut by 4 bases, the J end by 5 bases, with 14 bases between.

The rearrangement links TRBV30 to TRBJ2-2, with D possibly called TRBD1 or TRBD2 (5 bases each). Trimming took off 0 bases at V and 3 bases at J, with 20 bases between the two ends. The CDR3 loop spans 18 amino acids. Germline assignment: CDR1 GTSNPN and CDR2 SVGIG (reference sequence). The CDR3 is CAWSVLSGPLRDTGELFF. CDR3 nucleotide sequence: TGTGCCTGGAGTGTACTGTCGGGGCCGCTTCGGGACACCGGGGAGCTGTTTTTT.

The gene calls are TRBV19 and TRBJ2-3; tentative D call: TRBD2 (5 bases). This CDR3 contains 13 residues. Looked up from germline, CDR1 is LNHDA and CDR2 is SQIVND (reference sequence). Trimming removed 7 bases from V and 0 bases from J, with 8 bases in between. The CDR3 bases are TGTGCCAGTACGGGGTGGAGCACAGATACGCAGTATTTT. It is translated as CASTGWSTDTQYF. Full variable domain (missing parts from reference TRBV19 and TRBJ2-3): DGGITQSPKYLFRKEGQNVTLSCEQNLNHDAMYWYRQDPGQGLRLIYYSQIVNDFQKGDIAEGYSVSREKKESFPLTVTSAQKNPTAFYLCASTGWSTDTQYFGPGTRLTVL.

V gene TRBV11-2 combines with J gene TRBJ1-2; D is unclear. V dropped 0 bases and J dropped 13 bases, with 9 bases sitting between them. The CDR3 covers 11 residues. Germline V gives CDR1 SGHAT, CDR2 FQNNGV. In DNA form, the CDR3 reads TGTGCCAGCAGCTTAGAGGCGATAGCCACCTTC. It codes for CASSLEAIATF.

This clone has only a few counts. Distinct nucleotide sequences in the sample also encode this CDR3. The genes are TRBV6-6 and TRBJ1-2; 9 nucleotides match TRBD1. V trimming: 5 bases; J trimming: 5 bases; junction bases outside the gene matches: 3. CDR1 is MNHNY, CDR2 SVGAGI, per germline (reference sequence). The CDR3 sequence is 13 residues long. The CDR3: CASSPTGGYGYTF. The DNA of the CDR3 is TGTGCCAGCAGTCCGACAGGGGGATATGGCTACACCTTC.

The V call is TRBV4-1, the J call TRBJ2-1, with TRBD1 matching over 8 bases. From germline, CDR1 is MGHRA and CDR2 YSYEKL. CDR3 length equals 15 residues. V gave up 3 bases and J gave up 4 bases; unmatched junction bases: 5. The CDR3: CASSQQGADYNEQFF. The CDR3 DNA reads as TGCGCCAGCAGCCAGCAGGGGGCCGATTACAATGAGCAGTTCTTC.

V usage is TRBV28 and J usage is TRBJ2-1, with D perhaps TRBD2 (6 bases). Germline V CDR1 and CDR2: MDHEN, SYDVKM. CDR3 length equals 15 residues. V dropped 6 bases and J dropped 4 bases, with 16 bases sitting between them. CDR3 sequence reads: CASSSTGVSYNEQFF. In DNA, the CDR3 is TGTGCCAGCAGCTCCACGGGAGTCTCGTACAATGAGCAGTTCTTC. Filled out from reference TRBV28 and TRBJ2-1, the complete variable domain reads DVKVTQSSRYLVKRTGEKVFLECVQDMDHENMFWYRQDPGLGLRLIYFSYDVKMKEKGDIPEGYSVSREKKERFSLILESASTNQTSMYLCASSSTGVSYNEQFFGPGTRLTVL.

The chain carries TRBV28 and TRBJ2-1, with 8 bases fitting TRBD2. Germline CDR1 and CDR2: MDHEN and SYDVKM. The CDR3 consists of 15 residues. V dropped 5 bases and J dropped 5; count of bases not matched to a gene: 8. The CDR3 DNA reads TGTGCCAGCAGTCCAAGCGGGAGAACGGACAATGAGCAGTTCTTC. It encodes CASSPSGRTDNEQFF.

In this sample, this clone turned up once. The CDR3 coding sequence is TGTGCCAGCAGCGTAGTAACAGGGACTACCGGGGAGCTGTTTTTT. It yields the protein CASSVVTGTTGELFF. The rearrangement links TRBV9 to TRBJ2-2, with D perhaps being TRBD1 or TRBD2 (6 bases each). Germline V lookup: CDR1 SGDLS, CDR2 YYNGEE. With 0 bases removed from V and 5 bases from J, the gap between germline ends came to 11 bases. This CDR3 region has 15 residues.

This clone was detected a few times. The V gene is TRBV7-2, the J gene TRBJ1-1; D is possibly TRBD1 (5 bases). V gave up 5 bases and J gave up 5 bases, with 12 bases separating them. The CDR3 is 13 residues long. Germline CDR1 is SGHTA and CDR2 is FQGNSA. CDR3 amino acids: CASSPDWGTEAFF. The CDR3 bases are TGTGCCAGCAGCCCCGATTGGGGGACTGAAGCTTTCTTT.

The CDR3 coding sequence is TGTGCCAGCAGTTTATTCGACGGGAGCTCCTACAATGAGCAGTTCTTC. Amino acids: CASSLFDGSSYNEQFF. The chain is built from TRBV28 and TRBJ2-1, with D tentatively TRBD2 (6 bases). The germline V and J ends were trimmed by 1 base and 0 bases, with 10 bases remaining between them. Germline values: CDR1 MDHEN, CDR2 SYDVKM. The CDR3 is 16 amino acids. Full variable domain (outside the CDR3, taken from reference TRBV28 and TRBJ2-1): DVKVTQSSRYLVKRTGEKVFLECVQDMDHENMFWYRQDPGLGLRLIYFSYDVKMKEKGDIPEGYSVSREKKERFSLILESASTNQTSMYLCASSLFDGSSYNEQFFGPGTRLTVL.

This chain links TRBV15 with TRBJ2-7; TRBD1 aligns across 7 bases. The CDR3 extends over 15 amino acids. Germline trimming cut 5 bases from V and 3 bases from J; bases unmatched to any gene: 10. Germline V lookup: CDR1 LNHNV, CDR2 YYDKDF (reference sequence). DNA of the CDR3: TGTGCCACCAGCGCCTATAGGGACAGTAGCTACGAGCAGTACTTC. Translation: CATSAYRDSSYEQYF.